What follows are 22 T cell receptor beta chains derived from one specimen sequenced in a study of blood T cell repertoires in COVID-19. Sequenced by immunoSEQ multiplex PCR; TCRdb stores in-frame clones only, minus some. Here the sample spans roughly 330,000 clones, about 90% being singletons. Sequencing used PBMCs or T cells enriched from blood (not recorded which). The receptors shown here come from a woman aged 25 to 39 who had recovered from COVID-19.

This rearrangement joins TRBV10-3 to TRBJ2-5, with TRBD2 identical over 7 bases. Germline V gene sequence: CDR1 ENHRY, CDR2 SYGVKD. J lost 2 bases, V lost 6 bases, and 9 bases had no gene match. CDR3 length equals 15 residues. CDR3 protein: CAIRGNERGQETQYF. The DNA for the CDR3 is TGTGCCATCAGGGGGAACGAGCGGGGACAAGAGACCCAGTACTTC.

The chain couples TRBV7-9 to TRBJ2-2; TRBD1 might be the D (6 bases). CDR3 length: 15 residues. Trimming removed 5 bases at V and 0 bases at J, with 10 bases between. Germline V gene sequence: CDR1 SEHNR, CDR2 FQNEAQ (reference sequence). The CDR3 DNA reads as TGTGCCAGCAGCCTACAGGGTACGAACACCGGGGAGCTGTTTTTT. Amino acid sequence: CASSLQGTNTGELFF.

The chain uses TRBV3-1 (or the pseudogene TRBV3-2) and TRBJ1-6; D perhaps matches TRBD1 (6 bases). V was clipped by 4 bases and J by 10 bases, with 20 bases between them. The length of the CDR3 is 16 residues. CDR1 is LGHDT, CDR2 YNNKEL, per germline (reference sequence). In nucleotides, the CDR3 is TGTGCCAGCAGCCTCCGGCCCCGGACAGAAGGATCACCCCTCCACTTT. Amino acid sequence: CASSLRPRTEGSPLHF.

The chain recombines TRBV5-1 with TRBJ1-2, with TRBD1 matching 7 bases. The CDR3 is 15 amino acids. Trimming cost V 4 bases and J 0 bases; bases outside gene matches: 6. Germline CDR1 is SGHRS and CDR2 is YFSETQ. In DNA form, the CDR3 reads TGCGCCAGCAGCGAGGGGGCCGGTACTAACTATGGCTACACCTTC. It translates to CASSEGAGTNYGYTF. The full variable domain, in which reference TRBV5-1 and TRBJ1-2 provide the parts outside the CDR3, is KAGVTQTPRYLIKTRGQQVTLSCSPISGHRSVSWYQQTPGQGLQFLFEYFSETQRNKGNFPGRFSGRQFSNSRSEMNVSTLELGDSALYLCASSEGAGTNYGYTFGSGTRLTVV.

This sequence joins TRBV5-1 and TRBJ2-3; the match to TRBD1 covers 7 bases. CDR1 and CDR2 from the germline V gene are SGHRS and YFSETQ. CDR3 length equals 14 residues. Trimming took 7 bases from V and 0 from J; bases not matched to a gene: 5. This chain's CDR3 is CASVPGQSTDTQYF. CDR3 sequence (DNA): TGCGCCAGCGTACCGGGACAGAGCACAGATACGCAGTATTTT.

The chain recombines TRBV4-3 with TRBJ2-2, with a tentative D call TRBD1 (5 bases). Germline V gene data show CDR1 as LGHNA and CDR2 as YSLEER. V lost 0 bases and J lost 7, with 15 bases in between. The CDR3 has 16 residues. CDR3 residues: CASSQDRSRANGELFF. The CDR3 DNA is TGCGCCAGCAGCCAAGATCGGAGCAGGGCTAACGGGGAGCTGTTTTTT.

This clone was counted once. The chain couples TRBV20-1 to TRBJ1-2; weak D call: TRBD1 (6 bases). CDR3 length equals 15 residues. The germline V gene has CDR1 DFQATT and CDR2 SNEGSKA (reference sequence). V gave up 3 bases and J gave up 4 bases, with 18 bases separating them. Here the CDR3 reads CSASQGLRVSYGYTF. The CDR3 nucleotides are TGCAGTGCTAGTCAGGGGCTGCGGGTTAGCTATGGCTACACCTTC.

The chain joins TRBV20-1 to TRBJ2-5, with TRBD2 identical over 7 bases. This CDR3 is built from 11 residues. The V and J ends lost 6 bases and 5 bases, in that order; junction bases with no gene match: 3. Looked up from germline, CDR1 is DFQATT and CDR2 is SNEGSKA (reference sequence). CDR3 nucleotide sequence: TGCAGTGCCAAGACTAGCGAGACCCAGTACTTC. This gives the protein CSAKTSETQYF.

The V gene is TRBV11-2, the J gene TRBJ1-2; D unresolved. The CDR3 runs 12 residues. Trimming shortened V by 5 bases and J by 5 bases, and 9 bases separated the two germline ends. The germline CDR1 and CDR2 sequences are SGHAT and FQNNGV. CDR3 DNA: TGTGCCAGCAGCCGGGATTATTATGGCTACACCTTC. Translated: CASSRDYYGYTF.

The chain couples TRBV6-5 to TRBJ2-7; TRBD1 matches 8 bases. The germline gives CDR1 MNHEY, CDR2 SVGAGI. The CDR3 length is 14 residues. With 6 bases clipped from V and 2 bases from J, the junction kept 6 bases outside the gene matches. CDR3 DNA sequence: TGTGCCAGCAGCCGGGACAGGAATCCCTACGAGCAGTACTTC. This sequence encodes CASSRDRNPYEQYF.

Worth noting for this clone: Other DNA sequences in the sample encode the same CDR3. The chain's CDR3 is CASSPSGQGNQPQHF. The CDR3 DNA sequence: TGTGCCAGCTCACCATCAGGACAGGGCAATCAGCCCCAGCATTTT. The J gene is TRBJ1-5, the V gene TRBV18; 7 bases align to TRBD1. V dropped 2 bases and J dropped 2; count of bases not matched to a gene: 3. CDR3 length: 15 amino acids. The germline V gene encodes CDR1 KGHSH and CDR2 LQKENI.

V and J are TRBV2 and TRBJ1-2, with 7 bases fitting TRBD1. Germline CDR1 and CDR2: SNHLY and FYNNEI. V dropped 1 base and J dropped 8; count of bases not matched to a gene: 10. This CDR3 spans 15 amino acids. CDR3 loop: CASSEEGTAPGGYTF. Written as DNA, the CDR3 is TGTGCCAGCAGTGAAGAGGGGACAGCGCCGGGCGGCTACACCTTC.

V gene TRBV5-4 combines with J gene TRBJ2-1, with 9 nucleotides matching TRBD2. Germline loops: CDR1 SGHNT, CDR2 YYREEE (reference sequence). V was pared by 4 bases and J by 3 bases, with 8 bases of the junction left unmatched. This CDR3 has 16 residues. The CDR3 region is CASSPNPAGGYNEQFF. Written as DNA, the CDR3 is TGTGCCAGCAGCCCTAACCCAGCGGGGGGCTACAATGAGCAGTTCTTC.

The chain recombines TRBV10-1 with TRBJ2-2; 8 bases align to TRBD1. This CDR3 comprises 13 residues. J gave up 4 bases and V 11 bases, and 6 bases lay outside the gene matches. CDR1 and CDR2 from the germline V gene are WNHNN and SYGVQD (reference sequence). CDR3 nucleotides: TGCGCCGTTCAGGGGGCGCGCACCGGGGAGCTGTTTTTT. The encoded protein is CAVQGARTGELFF.

Only a few counts were recorded for this clone. This chain links TRBV18 with TRBJ2-7; 7 bases match TRBD1. The CDR3 loop spans 11 amino acids. In germline, CDR1 is KGHSH, CDR2 LQKENI. The J segment lost 6 bases and the V segment lost 5 bases, leaving 1 base of the junction unmatched. In DNA, the CDR3 is TGTGCCAGCTCAACAGGGGTCGAGCAGTACTTC. Translated, it gives CASSTGVEQYF. The entire variable domain, with the rest obtained from reference TRBV18 and TRBJ2-7, is as follows: NAGVMQNPRHLVRRRGQEARLRCSPMKGHSHVYWYRQLPEEGLKFMVYLQKENIIDESGMPKERFSAEFPKEGPSILRIQQVVRGDSAAYFCASSTGVEQYFGPGTRLTVT.

This clone was observed a handful of times. The chain links TRBV6-5 to TRBJ2-2, with D uncertain. Germline V lookup: CDR1 MNHEY, CDR2 SVGAGI. CDR3 length: 14 amino acids. Trimming removed 6 bases from V and 7 bases from J, with 15 bases in between. The CDR3 region has the DNA TGTGCCAGCAGCCCGAAGATATATAGCGGGGAGCTGTTTTTT. It encodes CASSPKIYSGELFF.

This chain connects TRBV14 to TRBJ1-6, with D possibly matching TRBD1 (5 bases). Trimming took 0 bases from V and 5 from J, leaving 5 bases between them. CDR1 and CDR2 (germline): SGHDN, FVKESK. CDR3 length: 14 amino acids. This chain's CDR3 is CASSQEGDNSPLHF. CDR3 in DNA: TGTGCCAGCAGCCAAGAAGGGGATAATTCACCCCTCCACTTT.

V usage is TRBV6-2 or TRBV6-3 and J usage is TRBJ2-1; D gene uncertain. Germline values: CDR1 MNHEY, CDR2 SVGEGT. Trimming took 4 bases from V and 0 from J, leaving 7 bases between them. The CDR3 is 14 amino acids. In DNA, the CDR3 is TGTGCCAGCAGTTTTCCGAGCTCCTACAATGAGCAGTTCTTC. Translated, it gives CASSFPSSYNEQFF.

V usage is TRBV6-5 and J usage is TRBJ1-2; perhaps TRBD1 as D (5 bases). Germline V gives CDR1 MNHEY, CDR2 SVGAGI. The CDR3 has 13 residues. The V gene lost 6 bases and the J gene lost 6 bases, with 14 bases spanning the gap. This CDR3 reads CASSILGGDGYTF. CDR3 nucleotides: TGTGCCAGCAGCATCCTGGGAGGGGATGGCTACACCTTC.

The chain employs TRBV27 and TRBJ1-5, with a possible D match to TRBD1 (5 bases). The V gene's germline CDR1 is MNHEY and CDR2 SMNVEV (reference sequence). Deletions cut 2 bases from V and 7 bases from J, with 9 bases between. This CDR3 is built from 13 residues. Here the CDR3 DNA reads TGTGCCAGCAGTTTACGGGGGACGCAGCCCCAGCATTTT. It specifies CASSLRGTQPQHF.

The chain carries TRBV11-2 and TRBJ2-3, with D possibly being TRBD2 (5 bases). The CDR3 is 16 amino acids. Trimming shortened V by 0 bases and J by 2 bases, and 12 bases separated the two germline ends. Germline loops: CDR1 SGHAT, CDR2 FQNNGV. Written as DNA, the CDR3 is TGTGCCAGCAGCTTAGACTACGGGGTCCCCACAGATACGCAGTATTTT. Its protein is CASSLDYGVPTDTQYF.

Only one count was recorded for this clone. V usage is TRBV2 and J usage is TRBJ2-2, with D possibly TRBD2 on 6 matching bases. V was shortened by 3 bases and J by 1 base, with 18 bases between the two germline ends. The germline CDR1 and CDR2 sequences are SNHLY and FYNNEI. CDR3 length: 18 amino acids. CDR3 residues: CASSDKGASEMNTGELFF. The CDR3, as DNA: TGTGCCAGCAGTGATAAAGGGGCTAGCGAAATGAACACCGGGGAGCTGTTTTTT.